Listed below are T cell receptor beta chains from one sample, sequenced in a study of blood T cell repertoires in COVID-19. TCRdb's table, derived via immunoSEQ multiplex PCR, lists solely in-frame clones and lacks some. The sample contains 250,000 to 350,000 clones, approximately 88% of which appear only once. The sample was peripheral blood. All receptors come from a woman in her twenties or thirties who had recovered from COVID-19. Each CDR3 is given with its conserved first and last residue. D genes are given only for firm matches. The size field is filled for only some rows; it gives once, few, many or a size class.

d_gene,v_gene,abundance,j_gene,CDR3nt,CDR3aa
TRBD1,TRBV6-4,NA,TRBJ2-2,TGTGCCAGCAGTGACAGGGGGCTCGGCGGGGAGCTGTTTTTT,CASSDRGLGGELFF
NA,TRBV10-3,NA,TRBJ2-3,TGTGCCATCAACCCGGGACACACTAGTTCTAGCACAGATACGCAGTATTTT,CAINPGHTSSSTDTQYF
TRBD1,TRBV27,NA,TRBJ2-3,TGTGCCAGCAGTTTATCTGGGACAGGGGGCACAGATACGCAGTATTTT,CASSLSGTGGTDTQYF
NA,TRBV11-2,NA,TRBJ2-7,TGTGCCAGCAGCTTCTCAAGTATACAATCCTACGAGCAGTACTTC,CASSFSSIQSYEQYF
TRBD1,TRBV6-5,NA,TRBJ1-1,TGTGCCAGCAGTTACCCGGGACAGGGCGTCACTGAAGCTTTCTTT,CASSYPGQGVTEAFF
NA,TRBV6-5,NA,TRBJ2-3,TGTGCCAGCAGTTTCCAGGTTCCCCTAATCACAGATACGCAGTATTTT,CASSFQVPLITDTQYF
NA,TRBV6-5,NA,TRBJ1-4,TGTGCCAGCTCACAGGGATTCCGTGAAAAACTGTTTTTT,CASSQGFREKLFF
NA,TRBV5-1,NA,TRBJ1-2,TGCGCCAGCAGCTTGGCCGAAGACAGCCATGGCTACACCTTC,CASSLAEDSHGYTF
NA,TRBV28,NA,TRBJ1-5,TGTGCCAGCAGTTTAGGAATCAGGATAGATAGCAATCAGCCCCAGCATTTT,CASSLGIRIDSNQPQHF
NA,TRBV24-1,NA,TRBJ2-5,TGTGCCACCAGTGATCCGGACAGCCCCCTTGAGACCCAGTACTTC,CATSDPDSPLETQYF
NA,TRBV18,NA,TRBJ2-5,TGTGCCAGCTCCTGGAGAGCGGACCAAGAGACCCAGTACTTC,CASSWRADQETQYF
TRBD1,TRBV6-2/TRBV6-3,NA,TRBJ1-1,TGTGCCAGCAGCCCTGGACAGGGGATCACTGAAGCTTTCTTT,CASSPGQGITEAFF
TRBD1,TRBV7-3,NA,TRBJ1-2,TGTGCCAGCAGCTCCTATGCCGGGACAGATTATGGCTACACCTTC,CASSSYAGTDYGYTF
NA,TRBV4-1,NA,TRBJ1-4,TGCGCCAGCAGCCTCTCAGGACAGAGGTCCGAAAAACTGTTTTTT,CASSLSGQRSEKLFF
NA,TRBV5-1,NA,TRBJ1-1,TGCGCCAGCAGCCGTGACGGTCGACAGAACACTGAAGCTTTCTTT,CASSRDGRQNTEAFF
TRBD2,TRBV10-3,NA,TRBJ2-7,TGTGCCATCAGTGTGGCTAGCGGGGGCATCTACGAGCAGTACTTC,CAISVASGGIYEQYF
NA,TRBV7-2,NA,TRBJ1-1,TGTGCCAGCAGCTTAGTTAATAGCTGGGCTGAAGCTTTCTTT,CASSLVNSWAEAFF
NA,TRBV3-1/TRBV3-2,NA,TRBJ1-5,TGTGCCAGCAGCCAAGGAGACAGCCTTAGCAATCAGCCCCAGCATTTT,CASSQGDSLSNQPQHF
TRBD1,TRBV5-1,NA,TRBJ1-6,TGCGCCAGCAGCTTGGATGACAGGGACGATTCACCCCTCCACTTT,CASSLDDRDDSPLHF
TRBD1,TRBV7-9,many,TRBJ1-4,TGTGCCAGCAGCAAAGACAGGGTGACAACTAATGAAAAACTGTTTTTT,CASSKDRVTTNEKLFF
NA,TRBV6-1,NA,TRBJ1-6,TGTGCCAGCAGTGAAGGCAGGGATTCACCCCTCCACTTT,CASSEGRDSPLHF
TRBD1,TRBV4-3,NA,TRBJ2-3,TGCGCCAGCAGCCGAGACCGGGACAGGGGGCGAGATACGCAGTATTTT,CASSRDRDRGRDTQYF
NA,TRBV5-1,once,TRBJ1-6,TGCGCCAGCAGCTTGATTCCGCAGGGGTTGTATAATTCACCCCTCCACTTT,CASSLIPQGLYNSPLHF
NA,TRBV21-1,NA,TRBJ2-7,TGTGCCAGCAGCACCCGGGACAGATCCTACGAGCAGTACTTC,CASSTRDRSYEQYF
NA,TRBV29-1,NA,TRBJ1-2,TGCAGCGTCAGGGGCGGGGGAGGCTATGGCTACACCTTC,CSVRGGGGYGYTF
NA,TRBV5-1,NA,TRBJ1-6,TGCGCCAGCAGCTTGGACCAGGATAATTCACCCCTCCACTTT,CASSLDQDNSPLHF
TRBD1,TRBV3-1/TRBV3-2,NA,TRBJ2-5,TGTGCCAGCAGCCCGGGGACAGGCCAAGAGACCCAGTACTTC,CASSPGTGQETQYF
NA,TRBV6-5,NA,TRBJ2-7,TGTGCCAGCCGGTGGACAGCCACCTACGAGCAGTACTTC,CASRWTATYEQYF
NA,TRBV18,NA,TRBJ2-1,TGTGCCAGCTCACCCCAAGGAGGGGGCGATGAGCAGTTCTTC,CASSPQGGGDEQFF
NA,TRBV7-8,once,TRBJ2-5,TGTGCCAGCAGCTTACACCCGCCCTTAGGAGGGGGCGGGACCCAGTACTTC,CASSLHPPLGGGGTQYF
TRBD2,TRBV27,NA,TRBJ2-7,TGTGCCAGCAGTTCGACTAGCGTGGCAGGCGAGCAGTACTTC,CASSSTSVAGEQYF
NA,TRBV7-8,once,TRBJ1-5,TGTGCCAGCAGCTTGGAAGGGGTTGAGCCCCAGCATTTT,CASSLEGVEPQHF
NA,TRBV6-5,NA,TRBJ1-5,TGTGCCAGCAGCTCACTATCGGCGGGCAATCAGCCCCAGCATTTT,CASSSLSAGNQPQHF
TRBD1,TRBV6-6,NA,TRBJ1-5,TGTGCCAGCAACGACAGGGTCGTTAGCAATCAGCCCCAGCATTTT,CASNDRVVSNQPQHF
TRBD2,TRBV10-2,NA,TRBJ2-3,TGCGCCAGCAGAGAAACTAGCGGGGGAACAGATACGCAGTATTTT,CASRETSGGTDTQYF
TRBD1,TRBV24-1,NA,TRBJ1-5,TGTGCCACCAGTGACACCCGACAGGGAGGAAAGAGCAATCAGCCCCAGCATTTT,CATSDTRQGGKSNQPQHF
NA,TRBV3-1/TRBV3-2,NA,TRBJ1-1,TGTGCCAGCACACTCGCCGGAGGGACGGGGAACACTGAAGCTTTCTTT,CASTLAGGTGNTEAFF
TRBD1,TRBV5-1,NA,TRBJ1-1,TGCGCCAGCAGCATGACAGGGCAGAACACTGAAGCTTTCTTT,CASSMTGQNTEAFF
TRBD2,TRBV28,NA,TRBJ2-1,TGTGCCAGCAGTTCACCCCCCACGGGGGGGTGGTTGGGTGAGCAGTTCTTC,CASSSPPTGGWLGEQFF
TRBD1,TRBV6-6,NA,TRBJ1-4,TGTGCCAGCAGTTACGGAACAGGGGTCGGGCGGGAACTGTTTTTT,CASSYGTGVGRELFF
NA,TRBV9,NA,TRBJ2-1,TGTGCCAGCAGCGTAACCGAGTCAGGGCCAGGGCAGTTCTTC,CASSVTESGPGQFF
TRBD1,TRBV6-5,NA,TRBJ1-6,TGTGCCAGCAACAGGACAGGGTTTAATTCACCCCTCCACTTT,CASNRTGFNSPLHF
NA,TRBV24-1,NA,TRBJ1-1,TGTGCCACCAGTGATTCCCGATCCGGGGATCGCAAAGCTTTCTTT,CATSDSRSGDRKAFF
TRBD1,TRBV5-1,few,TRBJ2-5,TGCGCCAGCAGCTTGGGACAGGGGATCGGAGGGGAGACCCAGTACTTC,CASSLGQGIGGETQYF
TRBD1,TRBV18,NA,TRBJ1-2,TGTGCCAGCTCACCCGGGACAGGGATTAACTATGGCTACACCTTC,CASSPGTGINYGYTF
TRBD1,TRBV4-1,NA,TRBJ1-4,TGCGCCAGCAGACAAGGACAGGGGAAACTGGCAACTAATGAAAAACTGTTTTTT,CASRQGQGKLATNEKLFF
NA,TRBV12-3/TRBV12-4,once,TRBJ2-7,TGTGCCAGCAGTTTAGTTAACGAGCAGTACTTC,CASSLVNEQYF
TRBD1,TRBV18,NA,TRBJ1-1,TGTGCCAGCTCACCCCGGACAGGGGGCTACACTGAAGCTTTCTTT,CASSPRTGGYTEAFF
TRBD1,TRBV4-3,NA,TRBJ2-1,TGCGCCAGCAGCCAAGGAGGGCAGGGGGTCTACAATGAGCAGTTCTTC,CASSQGGQGVYNEQFF
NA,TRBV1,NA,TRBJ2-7,TGCACCAGCAGCCAAACAAACAAAGTGCGGACTAAGGGGCAGTACTTC,CTSSQTNKVRTKGQYF
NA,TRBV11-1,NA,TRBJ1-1,TGTGCCAGCAGGATAGACAGAGGTACTGAAGCTTTCTTT,CASRIDRGTEAFF
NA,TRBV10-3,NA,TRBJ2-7,TGTGCCATCAGTGATTTCGACAGGCCCCCGGGCTACGAGCAGTACTTC,CAISDFDRPPGYEQYF
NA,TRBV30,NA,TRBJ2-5,TGCGTGGTCATGGGGGGTTTGCAAGAGACCCAGTACTTC,CVVMGGLQETQYF
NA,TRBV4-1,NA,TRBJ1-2,TGCGCCAGCACCCCCTGGGGATCGGGGGGCTATACCTTC,CASTPWGSGGYTF
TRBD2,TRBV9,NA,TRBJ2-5,TGTGCCAGCAGTCGCGGGGGGGCTAAGGGAGAGACCCAGTACTTC,CASSRGGAKGETQYF
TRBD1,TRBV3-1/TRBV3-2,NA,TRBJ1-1,TGTGCCAGCAGCCCGGAACAGGGGACTGAAGCTTTCTTT,CASSPEQGTEAFF
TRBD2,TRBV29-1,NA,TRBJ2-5,TGCAGCGTCGCACCGGGACTAGCGGAGGAGACCCAGTACTTC,CSVAPGLAEETQYF
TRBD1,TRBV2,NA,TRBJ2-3,TGTGCCAGCAGTCCGGACAGGTCAGATACGCAGTATTTT,CASSPDRSDTQYF
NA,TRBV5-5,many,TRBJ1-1,TGTGCCAGCAGCTTGGCTGCACGAGGCACTGAAGCTTTCTTT,CASSLAARGTEAFF